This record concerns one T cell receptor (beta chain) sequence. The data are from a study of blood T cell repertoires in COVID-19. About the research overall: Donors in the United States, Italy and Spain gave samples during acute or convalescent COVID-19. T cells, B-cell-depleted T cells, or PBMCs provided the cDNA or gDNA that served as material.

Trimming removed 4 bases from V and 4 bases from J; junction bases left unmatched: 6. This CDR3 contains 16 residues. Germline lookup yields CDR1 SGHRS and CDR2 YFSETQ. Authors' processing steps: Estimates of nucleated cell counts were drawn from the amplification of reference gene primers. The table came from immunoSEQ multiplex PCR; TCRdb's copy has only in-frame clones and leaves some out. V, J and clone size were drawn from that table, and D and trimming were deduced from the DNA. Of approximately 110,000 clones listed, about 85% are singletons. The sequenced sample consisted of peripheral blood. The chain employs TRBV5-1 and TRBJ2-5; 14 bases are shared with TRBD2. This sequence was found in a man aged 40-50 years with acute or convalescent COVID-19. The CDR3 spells CASSTPGTSGGETQYF. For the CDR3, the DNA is TGCGCCAGCAGCACCCCAGGGACTAGCGGGGGAGAGACCCAGTACTTC. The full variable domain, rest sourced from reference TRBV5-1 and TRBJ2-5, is KAGVTQTPRYLIKTRGQQVTLSCSPISGHRSVSWYQQTPGQGLQFLFEYFSETQRNKGNFPGRFSGRQFSNSRSEMNVSTLELGDSALYLCASSTPGTSGGETQYFGPGTRLLVL.